The T cell receptor beta chain under discussion was sequenced for a study of cytomegalovirus exposure and HLA in healthy donors. PCR was performed using 60 Vbeta and 13 Jbeta primers. TCRdb keeps only in-frame clones here, not all; method: immunoSEQ multiplex PCR. This sample has around 140,000 clones, with about 8.9% found just once. In the case of this clone: Its antigen is unidentified.

Findings and caveats of the study: Earlier findings revealed that most TCR beta V segments proved productive either about 87% or about 30% of the time. Later analysis associated a missense DCLRE1C variant with TCR beta V- and J-gene trimming. In a later analysis, productive TCRs from donors in an Asian-associated ancestry cluster reportedly carried fewer N-insertions than the cohort mean.

Per the germline V gene, CDR1 is MDHEN and CDR2 is SYDVKM. With 6 bases clipped from V and 7 bases from J, the junction kept 14 bases outside the gene matches. This CDR3 region has 17 residues. This chain connects TRBV28 to TRBJ2-2; 10 nucleotides align to TRBD1. The clonotype comes from a man in his fifties or sixties in good health and CMV-seronegative. Sequencing used PBMCs. In DNA form, the CDR3 reads TGTGCCAGCAGCATAACCGGGACAGGGGCCCCCCGCGGGGAGCTGTTTTTT. This sequence encodes CASSITGTGAPRGELFF.